The present entry profiles one T cell receptor (beta chain) with its context. The antigen remains undetermined. MiXCR, run by TCRdb on the reads, gives a single entry per CDR3 protein. The sample carries 45,000 to 50,000 distinct CDR3 sequences, around 18% recorded once. This sample is part of a study of T cell repertoires in cytomegalovirus infection. Study-wide background: It was recently identified HLA-C-restricted and well-studied HLA-B-restricted CMV epitopes that the study used. TCR beta signatures that were public indicated CMV infection and matching HLA type.

CDR3 size: 13 residues. V dropped 0 bases and J dropped 0 bases, with 1 base sitting between them. Per the germline V gene, CDR1 is SGHDT and CDR2 is YYEEEE. Overall study results and limits: HLA-C-restricted CMV clonotypes gave the most frequent clonotype in two of eight donors. Adding up the frequency of public TCR beta families identified people who carried CMV plus the relevant HLA.

This clonotype was sampled from a human donor in good health (CMV status not recorded). Some clones in this sample may be carry-over from other donors' samples. V usage is TRBV5-6 and J usage is TRBJ1-5; D gene uncertain. Sample: CD8+ T cells from cultured PBMCs, taken from culture after CMV antigen stimulation. Here the CDR3 DNA reads TGTGCCAGCAGCTTGGCTAGCAATCAGCCCCAGCATTTT. This translates into CASSLASNQPQHF.